Below, 13 T cell receptor beta chains from the same sample are listed, as sequenced in a study of beta chain features in type 1 diabetes. Expressed TCRB transcripts got sequenced, as all isolated RNA was reverse transcribed. Sequencing used immunoSEQ multiplex PCR; TCRdb keeps in-frame clones, though not all of them. The data show tens of thousands of clones, roughly 40% seen once. Their recognized antigens are unknown. Study conclusions and caveats: Shortening of TCRB CDR3s, moderate but significant, appeared in all four CD4+ subsets of Type 1 diabetes patients.

Sequencing was carried out using Tregs from blood. These receptors were obtained from a man aged 30 to 39 with type 1 diabetes.

Here the CDR3 DNA reads TGTGCCAGCAGTTACAATTCGGGACAGAACTACGAGCAGTACTTC. Translated, it gives CASSYNSGQNYEQYF. The chain uses TRBV6-6 and TRBJ2-7, with 7 bases that match TRBD1. The CDR3 consists of 15 residues. Germline CDR1 MNHNY, CDR2 SVGAGI (reference sequence). V lost 2 bases, J lost 3 bases, and 7 bases stayed unmatched.

This clone appeared a few times. This chain links TRBV6-6 with TRBJ2-5; D is possibly TRBD2 (5 bases). The germline gives CDR1 MNHNY, CDR2 SVGAGI (reference sequence). V was trimmed by 5 bases and J by 5 bases, leaving 9 bases between them. CDR3 length equals 12 residues. The DNA for the CDR3 is TGTGCCAGCAGTCCGCCGGGGGAGACCCAGTACTTC. Translation: CASSPPGETQYF.

This clone has a handful of counts. The chain combines TRBV6-1 with TRBJ2-3; unclear D gene. With 4 bases removed from V and 6 bases from J, the gap between germline ends came to 5 bases. CDR3 size: 11 residues. Per the germline V gene, CDR1 is MNHNS and CDR2 is SASEGT. The chain's CDR3 is CASSGLDTQYF. CDR3 in DNA: TGTGCCAGCAGTGGACTGGATACGCAGTATTTT.

The chain carries TRBV6-5 and TRBJ2-2; 9 positions agree with TRBD1. V dropped 2 bases and J dropped 8; count of bases not matched to a gene: 6. Germline lookup yields CDR1 MNHEY and CDR2 SVGAGI. There are 15 residues in the CDR3. CDR3 sequence (DNA): TGTGCCAGCAGTTACGGAACAGGGGGCTTAGGGGAGCTGTTTTTT. This encodes CASSYGTGGLGELFF.

The J gene is TRBJ2-5, the V gene TRBV2; no clear D. Trimming stripped 6 bases from V and 3 bases from J, with 5 bases between. The CDR3 runs 11 residues. The V gene's germline CDR1 is SNHLY and CDR2 FYNNEI. In DNA form, the CDR3 reads TGTGCCAGCAGCAAAAAAGAGACCCAGTACTTC. Translated: CASSKKETQYF.

This clone has a single count. The chain is built from TRBV7-9 and TRBJ1-2; 7 bases are a match to TRBD1. The germline gives CDR1 SEHNR, CDR2 FQNEAQ (reference sequence). The length of the CDR3 is 14 residues. Unmatched junction bases numbered 8, after V lost 4 bases and J lost 6 bases. The CDR3, as DNA: TGTGCCAGCAGCTCCCAGGACAGGAATCATGGCTACACCTTC. Translation gives CASSSQDRNHGYTF.

This clone was seen a few times. The genes are TRBV4-3 and TRBJ2-2, with TRBD2 matching 10 bases. V shed 5 bases, J shed 6 bases, and the junction held 6 bases outside the gene matches. CDR1 and CDR2 (germline): LGHNA, YSLEER. This CDR3 region has 15 residues. CDR3 sequence (DNA): TGCGCCAGCAGCGATAGCGGGAGGTCGGCCGGGGAGCTGTTTTTT. Translated, it gives CASSDSGRSAGELFF.

The rearrangement links TRBV6-5 to TRBJ2-7, with 7 bases matching TRBD2. The CDR3 is made up of 15 amino acids. J lost 4 bases, V lost 0 bases, and 6 bases had no gene match. Germline V gene lookup returns CDR1 MNHEY and CDR2 SVGAGI. The CDR3 here is CASSYSSSRGYEQYF. The CDR3 coding sequence is TGTGCCAGCAGTTACTCGAGTTCGCGGGGGTACGAGCAGTACTTC.

V is TRBV2 and J is TRBJ2-2; 10 bases are a match to TRBD2. CDR1 is SNHLY, CDR2 FYNNEI, per germline. The trim removed 9 bases at V and 6 bases at J, leaving 7 bases unmatched. The CDR3 is 14 residues long. Here the CDR3 DNA reads TGTGCCAGTTCCGGGACTAGCGTATCCGGGGAGCTGTTTTTT. This gives the protein CASSGTSVSGELFF. Full variable domain (rest looked up from reference TRBV2 and TRBJ2-2): EPEVTQTPSHQVTQMGQEVILRCVPISNHLYFYWYRQILGQKVEFLVSFYNNEISEKSEIFDDQFSVERPDGSNFTLKIRSTKLEDSAMYFCASSGTSVSGELFFGEGSRLTVL.

Many counts were recorded for this clone. This rearrangement joins TRBV5-6 to TRBJ2-3; D possibly corresponds to TRBD2 (6 bases). Deletions cut 2 bases from V and 4 bases from J, with 11 bases between. The CDR3 is made up of 14 amino acids. Looked up from germline, CDR1 is SGHDT and CDR2 is YYEEEE. The CDR3 is CASSFSSGADTQYF. The CDR3 nucleotides are TGTGCCAGCAGCTTTTCATCGGGAGCAGATACGCAGTATTTT.

The chain is built from TRBV11-3 and TRBJ2-1, with D tentatively TRBD2 (5 bases). Germline V gene lookup returns CDR1 SGHNT and CDR2 YENEEA. The CDR3 has 14 residues. V gave up 3 bases and J gave up 4 bases, with 10 bases separating them. The CDR3 loop reads CASSFSESYNEQFF. CDR3 nucleotides: TGTGCCAGCAGCTTTAGCGAATCATACAATGAGCAGTTCTTC. Variable domain in full (rest from reference TRBV11-3 and TRBJ2-1): EAGVVQSPRYKIIEKKQPVAFWCNPISGHNTLYWYLQNLGQGPELLIRYENEEAVDDSQLPKDRFSAERLKGVDSTLKIQPAELGDSAVYLCASSFSESYNEQFFGPGTRLTVL.

The CDR3 DNA reads as TGTGCCAGCAGGCCGACAGGGATGAACACTGAAGCTTTCTTT. Its translation is CASRPTGMNTEAFF. The chain joins TRBV6-6 to TRBJ1-1, with 7 bases lining up with TRBD1. The germline V gene encodes CDR1 MNHNY and CDR2 SVGAGI (reference sequence). J lost 0 bases, V lost 6 bases, and 4 bases had no gene match. This CDR3 has 14 amino acids.

This clone was picked up a small number of times. The DNA of the CDR3 is TGTGCCAGCAGCTTAGGACTAGCGGGGAACACCGGGGAGCTGTTTTTT. Protein: CASSLGLAGNTGELFF. The J gene is TRBJ2-2, the V gene TRBV11-2; TRBD2 matches 10 bases. The V and J ends lost 1 base and 1 base, in that order; junction bases with no gene match: 0. Germline V gene lookup returns CDR1 SGHAT and CDR2 FQNNGV. The CDR3 has 16 residues.